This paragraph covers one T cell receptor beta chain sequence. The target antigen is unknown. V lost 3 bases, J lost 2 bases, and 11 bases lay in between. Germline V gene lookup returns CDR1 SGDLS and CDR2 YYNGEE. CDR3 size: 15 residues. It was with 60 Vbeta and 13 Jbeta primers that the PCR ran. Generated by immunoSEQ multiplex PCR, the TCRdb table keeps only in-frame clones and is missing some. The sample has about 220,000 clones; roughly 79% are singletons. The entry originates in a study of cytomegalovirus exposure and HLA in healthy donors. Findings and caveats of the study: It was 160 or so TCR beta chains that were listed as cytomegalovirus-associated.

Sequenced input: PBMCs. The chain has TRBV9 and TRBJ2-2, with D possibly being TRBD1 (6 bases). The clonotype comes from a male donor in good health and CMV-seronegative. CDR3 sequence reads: CASSAQGFNTGELFF. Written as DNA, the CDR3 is TGTGCCAGCAGCGCTCAGGGGTTCAACACCGGGGAGCTGTTTTTT. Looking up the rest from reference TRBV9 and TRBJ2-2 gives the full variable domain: DSGVTQTPKHLITATGQRVTLRCSPRSGDLSVYWYQQSLDQGLQFLIQYYNGEERAKGNILERFSAQQFPDLHSELNLSSLELGDSALYFCASSAQGFNTGELFFGEGSRLTVL.